This T cell receptor beta chain was captured by sequencing in a study of cytomegalovirus exposure and HLA in healthy donors. Study-wide points: Most TCR sequences were seen very rarely across donors, but some public TCRs occurred in many.

On this clone itself: Its cognate antigen is unknown.

Trimming removed 7 bases at V and 0 bases at J, with 10 bases between. The germline V gene encodes CDR1 LNHDA and CDR2 SQIVND (reference sequence). The CDR3 consists of 14 residues. The data were produced by immunoSEQ multiplex PCR, yet TCRdb's version contains in-frame clones alone and is incomplete. The sample has 150,000 to 200,000 clones, 86% seen once. The receptor was isolated from a man aged 18 to 29 in good health and CMV-seropositive. The rearrangement links TRBV19 to TRBJ1-5; no reliable D call. Sequenced material: PBMCs. The CDR3 region is CASKDLNSNQPQHF. Here the CDR3 DNA reads TGTGCCAGTAAGGACTTGAATAGCAATCAGCCCCAGCATTTT. Based on the CDR3 plus reference TRBV19 and TRBJ1-5, the full variable domain is DGGITQSPKYLFRKEGQNVTLSCEQNLNHDAMYWYRQDPGQGLRLIYYSQIVNDFQKGDIAEGYSVSREKKESFPLTVTSAQKNPTAFYLCASKDLNSNQPQHFGDGTRLSIL.